This T cell receptor beta chain was identified during a study of blood T cell repertoires in COVID-19. Study in general: In each case, the material was cDNA or gDNA derived from T cells, B-cell-depleted T cells, or PBMCs.

Germline V CDR1 and CDR2: MNHNS, SASEGT. The CDR3 runs 17 residues. Trimming removed 1 base from V and 3 bases from J; junction bases left unmatched: 4. TCRdb's table, derived via immunoSEQ multiplex PCR, lists solely in-frame clones and lacks some. The profile covers some 74,000 clones, with about 80% appearing a single time and around 38% taken by the ten largest. The chain is built from TRBV6-1 and TRBJ2-4; 12 nucleotides match TRBD2. The sample was peripheral blood. This sequence was found in an older man with acute or convalescent COVID-19. The CDR3 is CASSEVRTSGVKNIQYF. CDR3 sequence (DNA): TGTGCCAGCAGTGAAGTTCGGACTAGCGGGGTCAAAAACATTCAGTACTTC.